The rows below give T cell receptor beta chains drawn from one sample of a study of OX40 agonist ivuxolimab in advanced cancers. The table came from immunoSEQ multiplex PCR; TCRdb's copy has only in-frame clones and leaves some out. The table shows fewer than 85,000 clones, with around 84% occurring only once. Source: CD4+ or CD8+ T cells sorted from blood, taken in a trial of the OX40 agonist ivuxolimab. The receptors come from an adult with an advanced solid tumor such as melanoma, head and neck, liver or kidney cancer. The CDR3 runs from the conserved cysteine through the conserved F or W. D genes are given only for firm matches. Size tells how often a clone was seen (once, few, many) or the class of an expanded clone, and some rows leave it out.

clone_size,d_call,j_call,v_call,cdr3_nt,cdr3_aa
.,.,TRBJ1-3,TRBV19,TGTGCCAGTAGTGCCCGGGAACCTGGAAACACCATATATTTT,CASSAREPGNTIYF
.,TRBD1,TRBJ2-7,TRBV28,TGTGCCAGCAGTCAACGGACAGGGGGGTACGAGCAGTACTTC,CASSQRTGGYEQYF
.,.,TRBJ1-5,TRBV6-1,TGTGCCAGCAGTGAAGTTTACAATCAGCCCCAGCATTTT,CASSEVYNQPQHF
.,.,TRBJ2-1,TRBV4-3,TGCGCCAGCAGCGTGGGACTTGAGAACTACAATGAGCAGTTCTTC,CASSVGLENYNEQFF
.,TRBD1,TRBJ1-1,TRBV2,TGTGCCAGCAGTGAAGGGACAGGGGAGGTGGGGACTGAAGCTTTCTTT,CASSEGTGEVGTEAFF
few,TRBD1,TRBJ1-3,TRBV5-1,TGCGCCAGCAGCTTGGGGACAGGGGGTACTGGAAACACCATATATTTT,CASSLGTGGTGNTIYF
.,.,TRBJ1-1,TRBV6-6,TGTGCCAGCAGGTGGAACACTGAAGCTTTCTTT,CASRWNTEAFF
.,.,TRBJ2-3,TRBV29-1,TGCAGCGTTGGGACAGAACCTACAGATACGCAGTATTTT,CSVGTEPTDTQYF
.,TRBD1,TRBJ2-3,TRBV19,TGTGCCAGTAGTATGAGGACAGGGTGGGATACGCAGTATTTT,CASSMRTGWDTQYF
.,.,TRBJ1-2,TRBV28,TGTGCCAGCAGTCAGGGGCAGGGCGGCTATGGCTACACCTTC,CASSQGQGGYGYTF
.,TRBD1,TRBJ1-5,TRBV6-1,TGTGCCAGCAGGGCAAGGACAGGGGATCAGCCCCAGCATTTT,CASRARTGDQPQHF
.,TRBD1,TRBJ2-1,TRBV4-1,TGCGCCAGCAGCCCCGGTGACAGGGACTACAATGAGCAGTTCTTC,CASSPGDRDYNEQFF
.,.,TRBJ2-7,TRBV30,TGTGCCTGGAGTGTTGGCGGCTCCTACGAGCAGTACTTC,CAWSVGGSYEQYF
.,.,TRBJ2-4,TRBV7-2,TGTGCCAGCAGCTTAGAACCTTTAGCCAAAAACATTCAGTACTTC,CASSLEPLAKNIQYF
.,.,TRBJ2-7,TRBV6-1,TGTGCCAGCAGTGAAGTGTGGTGGCAGGGCGAGCAGTACTTC,CASSEVWWQGEQYF
.,TRBD2,TRBJ2-2,TRBV7-2,TGTGCCAGCAGCTTAGCGCTTTGGACTAGCGGGGATACCGGGGAGCTGTTTTTT,CASSLALWTSGDTGELFF